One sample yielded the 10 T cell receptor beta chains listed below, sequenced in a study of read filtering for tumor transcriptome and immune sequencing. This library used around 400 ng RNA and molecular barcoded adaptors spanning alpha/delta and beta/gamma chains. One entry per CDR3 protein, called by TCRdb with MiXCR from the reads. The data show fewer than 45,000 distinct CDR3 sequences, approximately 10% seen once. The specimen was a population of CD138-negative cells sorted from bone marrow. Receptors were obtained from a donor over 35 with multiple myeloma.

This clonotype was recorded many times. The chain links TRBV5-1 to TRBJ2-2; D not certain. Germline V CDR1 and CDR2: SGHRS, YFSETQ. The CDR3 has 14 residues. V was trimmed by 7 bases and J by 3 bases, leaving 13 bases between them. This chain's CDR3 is CASATRVDTGELFF. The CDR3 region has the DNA TGCGCCAGCGCAACAAGGGTCGACACCGGGGAGCTGTTTTTT.

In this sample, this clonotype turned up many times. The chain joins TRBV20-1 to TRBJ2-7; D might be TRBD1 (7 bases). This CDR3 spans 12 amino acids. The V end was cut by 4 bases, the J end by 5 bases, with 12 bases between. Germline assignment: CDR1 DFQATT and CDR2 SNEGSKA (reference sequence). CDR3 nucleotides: TGCAGTGCTATTGGAGGGGGCGACGAGCAGTACTTC. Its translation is CSAIGGGDEQYF.

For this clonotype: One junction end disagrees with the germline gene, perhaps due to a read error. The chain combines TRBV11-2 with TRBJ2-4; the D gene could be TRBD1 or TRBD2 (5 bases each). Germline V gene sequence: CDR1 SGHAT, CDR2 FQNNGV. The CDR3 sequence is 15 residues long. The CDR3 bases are TGTGCCAGCAGCACCGGGACCAGCGGCAAAGACATTCAGTACTTC. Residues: CASSTGTSGKDIQYF.

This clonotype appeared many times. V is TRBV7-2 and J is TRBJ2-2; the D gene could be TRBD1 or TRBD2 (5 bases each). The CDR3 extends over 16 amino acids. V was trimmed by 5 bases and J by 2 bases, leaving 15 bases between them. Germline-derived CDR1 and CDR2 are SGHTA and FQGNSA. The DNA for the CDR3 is TGTGCCAGCAGCCCGTCGGGACGGATTAACACCGGGGAGCTGTTTTTT. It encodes CASSPSGRINTGELFF.

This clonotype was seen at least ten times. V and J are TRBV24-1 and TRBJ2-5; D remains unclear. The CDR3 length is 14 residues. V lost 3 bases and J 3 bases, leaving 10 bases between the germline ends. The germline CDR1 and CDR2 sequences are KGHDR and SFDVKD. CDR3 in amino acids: CATSDSTYEETQYF. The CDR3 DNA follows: TGTGCCACCAGTGATAGCACATATGAAGAGACCCAGTACTTC.

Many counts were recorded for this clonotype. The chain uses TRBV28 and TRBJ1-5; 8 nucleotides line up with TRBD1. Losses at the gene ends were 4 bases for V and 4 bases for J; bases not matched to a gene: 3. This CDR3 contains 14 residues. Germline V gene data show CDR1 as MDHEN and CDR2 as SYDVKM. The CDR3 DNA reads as TGTGCCAGCAGTTCGGACAGGGTAAATCAGCCCCAGCATTTT. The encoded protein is CASSSDRVNQPQHF.

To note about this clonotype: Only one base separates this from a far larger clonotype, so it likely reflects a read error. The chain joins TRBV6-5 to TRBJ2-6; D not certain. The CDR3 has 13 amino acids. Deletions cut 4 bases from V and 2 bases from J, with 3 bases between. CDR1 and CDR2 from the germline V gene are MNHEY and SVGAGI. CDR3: CASSFPGANVLTF. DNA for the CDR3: TGTGCCAGCAGTTTCCCTGGGGCCAACGTCCTGACTTTC.

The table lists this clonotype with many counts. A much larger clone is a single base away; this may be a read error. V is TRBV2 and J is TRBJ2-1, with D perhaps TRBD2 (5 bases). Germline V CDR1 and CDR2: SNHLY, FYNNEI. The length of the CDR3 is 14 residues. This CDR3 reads CASSVLGSNNGQFF. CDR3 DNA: TGTGCCAGCAGTGTACTAGGTTCAAACAATGGGCAGTTCTTC.

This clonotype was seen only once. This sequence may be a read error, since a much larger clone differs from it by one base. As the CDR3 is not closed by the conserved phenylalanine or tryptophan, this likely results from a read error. CDR3 DNA sequence: TGTGCCAGCAGGGTTAGCTCCTACGAGCAGTACCTC. This gives the protein CASRVSSYEQYL. V is TRBV6-6 and J is TRBJ2-7; D not resolved. Germline V gene sequence: CDR1 MNHNY, CDR2 SVGAGI (reference sequence). Deletions cut 6 bases from V and 0 bases from J, with 6 bases between. This CDR3 contains 12 residues.

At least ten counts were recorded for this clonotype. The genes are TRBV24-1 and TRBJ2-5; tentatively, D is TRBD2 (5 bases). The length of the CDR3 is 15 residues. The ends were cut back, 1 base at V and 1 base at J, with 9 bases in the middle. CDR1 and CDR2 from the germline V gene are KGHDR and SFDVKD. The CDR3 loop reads CATSDFGRGQETQYF. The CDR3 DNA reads TGTGCCACCAGTGATTTCGGACGGGGCCAAGAGACCCAGTACTTC.